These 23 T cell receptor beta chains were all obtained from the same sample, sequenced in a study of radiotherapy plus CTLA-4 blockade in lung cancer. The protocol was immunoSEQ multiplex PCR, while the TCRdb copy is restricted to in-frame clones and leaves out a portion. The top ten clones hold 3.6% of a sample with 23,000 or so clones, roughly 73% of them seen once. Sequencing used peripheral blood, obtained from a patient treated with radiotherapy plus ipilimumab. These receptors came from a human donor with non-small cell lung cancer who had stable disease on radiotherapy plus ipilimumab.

Written as DNA, the CDR3 is TGTGCCAGCAGTTACTCGGGTGGCGGGAGCAGAGAGACCCAGTACTTC. Encoded protein: CASSYSGGGSRETQYF. The V call is TRBV6-6, the J call TRBJ2-5, with 7 bases matching TRBD2. The CDR3 has 16 amino acids. With 0 bases clipped from V and 4 bases from J, the junction kept 8 bases outside the gene matches. Germline CDR1 is MNHNY and CDR2 is SVGAGI (reference sequence).

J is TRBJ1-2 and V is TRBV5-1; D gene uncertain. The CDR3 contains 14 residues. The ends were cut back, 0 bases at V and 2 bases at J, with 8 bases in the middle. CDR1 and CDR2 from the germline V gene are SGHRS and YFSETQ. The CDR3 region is CASSLERPNYGYTF. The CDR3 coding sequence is TGCGCCAGCAGCTTGGAAAGGCCAAACTATGGCTACACCTTC.

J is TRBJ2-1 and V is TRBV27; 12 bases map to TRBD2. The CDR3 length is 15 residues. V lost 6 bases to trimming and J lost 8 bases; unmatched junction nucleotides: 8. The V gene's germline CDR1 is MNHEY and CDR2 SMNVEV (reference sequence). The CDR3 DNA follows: TGTGCCAGCAGACCTAGCGGGAGGGCCTTCTATGAGCAGTTCTTC. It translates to CASRPSGRAFYEQFF.

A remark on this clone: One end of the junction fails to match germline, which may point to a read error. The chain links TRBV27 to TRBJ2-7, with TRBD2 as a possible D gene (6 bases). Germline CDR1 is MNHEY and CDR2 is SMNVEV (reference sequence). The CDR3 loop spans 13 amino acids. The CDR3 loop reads CASSSRDGYRRDF. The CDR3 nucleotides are TGTGCCAGCAGTAGCCGGGATGGCTATAGGAGGGACTTC.

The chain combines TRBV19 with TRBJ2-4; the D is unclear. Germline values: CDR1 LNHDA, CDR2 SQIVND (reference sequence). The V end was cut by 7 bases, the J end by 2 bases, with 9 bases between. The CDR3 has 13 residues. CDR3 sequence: CASKELTKNIQYF. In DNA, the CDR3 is TGTGCCAGTAAGGAGCTCACCAAAAACATTCAGTACTTC. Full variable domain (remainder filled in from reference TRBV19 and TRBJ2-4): DGGITQSPKYLFRKEGQNVTLSCEQNLNHDAMYWYRQDPGQGLRLIYYSQIVNDFQKGDIAEGYSVSREKKESFPLTVTSAQKNPTAFYLCASKELTKNIQYFGAGTRLSVL.

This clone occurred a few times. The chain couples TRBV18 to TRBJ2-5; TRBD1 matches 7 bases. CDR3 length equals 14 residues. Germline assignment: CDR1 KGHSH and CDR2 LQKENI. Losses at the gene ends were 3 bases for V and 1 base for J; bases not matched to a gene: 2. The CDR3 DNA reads TGTGCCAGCTCACCCCAGGGGGTCCAAGAGACCCAGTACTTC. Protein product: CASSPQGVQETQYF. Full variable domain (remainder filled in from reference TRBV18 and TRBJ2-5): NAGVMQNPRHLVRRRGQEARLRCSPMKGHSHVYWYRQLPEEGLKFMVYLQKENIIDESGMPKERFSAEFPKEGPSILRIQQVVRGDSAAYFCASSPQGVQETQYFGPGTRLLVL.

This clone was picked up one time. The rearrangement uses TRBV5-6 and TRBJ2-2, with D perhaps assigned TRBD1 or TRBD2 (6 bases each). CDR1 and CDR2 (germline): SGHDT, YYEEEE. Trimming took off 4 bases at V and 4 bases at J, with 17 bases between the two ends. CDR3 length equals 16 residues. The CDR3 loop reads CASSPLGGVGTGELFF. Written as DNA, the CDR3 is TGTGCCAGCAGCCCCTTGGGGGGCGTGGGCACCGGGGAGCTGTTTTTT.

The CDR3 loop is CAGNRDANTEAFF. The CDR3 DNA is TGTGCCGGCAACAGGGACGCGAACACTGAAGCTTTCTTT. J is TRBJ1-1 and V is TRBV2, with a weak D call TRBD1 (6 bases). Between the trimmed V and J ends, which lost 11 bases and 1 base, there was a span of 14 bases. Per germline, CDR1 SNHLY and CDR2 FYNNEI. The CDR3 has 13 residues.

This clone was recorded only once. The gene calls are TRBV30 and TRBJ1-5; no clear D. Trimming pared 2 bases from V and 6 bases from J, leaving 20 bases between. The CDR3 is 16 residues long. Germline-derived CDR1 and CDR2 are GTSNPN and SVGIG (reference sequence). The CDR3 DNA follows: TGTGCCTGGAGTAAGAAGGTTATGAAGGCGGGTCAGCCCCAGCATTTT. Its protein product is CAWSKKVMKAGQPQHF. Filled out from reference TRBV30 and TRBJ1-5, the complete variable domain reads SQTIHQWPATLVQPVGSPLSLECTVEGTSNPNLYWYRQAAGRGLQLLFYSVGIGQISSEVPQNLSASRPQDRQFILSSKKLLLSDSGFYLCAWSKKVMKAGQPQHFGDGTRLSIL.

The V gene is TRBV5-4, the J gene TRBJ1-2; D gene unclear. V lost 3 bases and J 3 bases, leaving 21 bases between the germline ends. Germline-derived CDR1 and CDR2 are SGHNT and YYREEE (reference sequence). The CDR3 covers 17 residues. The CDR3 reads CASSSPGRTPADYGYTF. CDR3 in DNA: TGTGCCAGCAGCTCGCCGGGCCGAACGCCCGCAGACTATGGCTACACCTTC.

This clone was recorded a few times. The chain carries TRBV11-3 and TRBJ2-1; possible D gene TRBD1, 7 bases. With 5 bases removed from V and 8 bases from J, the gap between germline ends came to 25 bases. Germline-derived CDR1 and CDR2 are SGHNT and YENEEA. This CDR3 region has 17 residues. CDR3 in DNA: TGTGCCAGCAGCCACACCACAGGGGTTCGCGCGGGGCATGAGCAGTTCTTC. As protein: CASSHTTGVRAGHEQFF.

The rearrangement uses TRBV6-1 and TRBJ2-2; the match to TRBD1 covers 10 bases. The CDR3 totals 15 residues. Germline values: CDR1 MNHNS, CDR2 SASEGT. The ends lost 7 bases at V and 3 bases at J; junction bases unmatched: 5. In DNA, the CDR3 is TGTGCCAGCAATAGGGGACAGGGGCACACCGGGGAGCTGTTTTTT. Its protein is CASNRGQGHTGELFF.

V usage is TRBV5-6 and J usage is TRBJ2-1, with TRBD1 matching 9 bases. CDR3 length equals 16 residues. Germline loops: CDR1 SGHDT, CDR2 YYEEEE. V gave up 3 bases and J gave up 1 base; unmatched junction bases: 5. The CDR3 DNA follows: TGTGCCAGCAGCTCTTACAGGGGGCTGTCCTACAATGAGCAGTTCTTC. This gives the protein CASSSYRGLSYNEQFF.

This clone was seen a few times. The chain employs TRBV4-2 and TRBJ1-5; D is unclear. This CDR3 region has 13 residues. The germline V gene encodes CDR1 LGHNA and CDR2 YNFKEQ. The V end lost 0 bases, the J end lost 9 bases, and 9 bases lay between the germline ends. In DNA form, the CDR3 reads TGTGCCAGCAGCCAAGATCTAGTAGGGCCCCAGCATTTT. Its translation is CASSQDLVGPQHF.

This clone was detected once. The CDR3 is CASSIQRPVYGYTF. For the CDR3, the DNA is TGTGCCAGTAGTATCCAACGACCTGTCTATGGCTACACCTTC. V and J are TRBV19 and TRBJ1-2; no firm D call. The CDR3 contains 14 residues. V was cut by 3 bases and J by 4 bases, with 12 bases left in between. Germline V gives CDR1 LNHDA, CDR2 SQIVND (reference sequence).

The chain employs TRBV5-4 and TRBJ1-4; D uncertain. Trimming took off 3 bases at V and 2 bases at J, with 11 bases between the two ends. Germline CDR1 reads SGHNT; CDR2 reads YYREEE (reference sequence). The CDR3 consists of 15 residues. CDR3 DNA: TGTGCCAGCAGCTCTCGTACTACTACTAATGAAAAACTGTTTTTT. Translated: CASSSRTTTNEKLFF.

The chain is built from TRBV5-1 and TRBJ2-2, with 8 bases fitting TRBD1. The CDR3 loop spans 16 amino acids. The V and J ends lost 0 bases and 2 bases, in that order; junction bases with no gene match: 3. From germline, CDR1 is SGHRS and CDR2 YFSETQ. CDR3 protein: CASSLGTGFNTGELFF. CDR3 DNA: TGCGCCAGCAGCTTGGGGACAGGGTTTAACACCGGGGAGCTGTTTTTT. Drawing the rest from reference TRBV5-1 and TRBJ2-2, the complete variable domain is KAGVTQTPRYLIKTRGQQVTLSCSPISGHRSVSWYQQTPGQGLQFLFEYFSETQRNKGNFPGRFSGRQFSNSRSEMNVSTLELGDSALYLCASSLGTGFNTGELFFGEGSRLTVL.

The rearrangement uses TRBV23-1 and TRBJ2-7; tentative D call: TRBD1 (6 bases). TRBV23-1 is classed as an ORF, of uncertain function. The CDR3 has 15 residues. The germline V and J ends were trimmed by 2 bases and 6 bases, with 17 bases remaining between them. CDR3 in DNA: TGCGCCAGCAGTCAACCCGGACAGCCCGTTTCCGAGCAGTACTTC. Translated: CASSQPGQPVSEQYF.

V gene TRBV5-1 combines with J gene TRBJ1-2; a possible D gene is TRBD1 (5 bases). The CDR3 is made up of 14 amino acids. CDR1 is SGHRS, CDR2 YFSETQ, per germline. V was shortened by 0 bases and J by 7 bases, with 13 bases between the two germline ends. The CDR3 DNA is TGCGCCAGCAGCTTGGACGCCCAGGGAATTGGCTACACCTTC. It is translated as CASSLDAQGIGYTF.

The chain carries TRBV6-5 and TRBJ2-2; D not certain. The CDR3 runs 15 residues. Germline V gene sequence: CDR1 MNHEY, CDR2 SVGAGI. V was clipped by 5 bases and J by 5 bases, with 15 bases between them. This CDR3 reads CASSSSASGTGELFF. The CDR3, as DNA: TGTGCCAGCAGTAGCAGTGCCTCTGGGACCGGGGAGCTGTTTTTT.

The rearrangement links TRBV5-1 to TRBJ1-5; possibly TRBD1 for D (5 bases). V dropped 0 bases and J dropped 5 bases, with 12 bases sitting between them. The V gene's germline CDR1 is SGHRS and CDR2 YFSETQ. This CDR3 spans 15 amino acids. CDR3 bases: TGCGCCAGCAGCTTGGACGGCCAGGGTCATCAGCCCCAGCATTTT. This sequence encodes CASSLDGQGHQPQHF.

CDR3 sequence: CASSPNGRSYEQYF. The DNA of the CDR3 is TGTGCCAGCAGCCCAAACGGGCGGAGCTACGAGCAGTACTTC. V and J are TRBV7-9 and TRBJ2-7, with D unresolved. CDR3 length equals 14 residues. With 5 bases removed from V and 3 bases from J, the gap between germline ends came to 14 bases. Germline-derived CDR1 and CDR2 are SEHNR and FQNEAQ (reference sequence).

DNA of the CDR3: TGTGCCAGCAGCCCGGGACTAGCGGGCTTAGGGGCAGATACGCAGTATTTT. Residues: CASSPGLAGLGADTQYF. The V call is TRBV5-4, the J call TRBJ2-3; 12 bases match TRBD2. The CDR3 length is 17 residues. After removal of 4 bases from V and 4 bases from J, the junction contained 10 bases not matched to a gene. From germline, CDR1 is SGHNT and CDR2 YYREEE (reference sequence). The complete variable domain, with remaining parts taken from reference TRBV5-4 and TRBJ2-3, reads ETGVTQSPTHLIKTRGQQVTLRCSSQSGHNTVSWYQQALGQGPQFIFQYYREEENGRGNFPPRFSGLQFPNYSSELNVNALELDDSALYLCASSPGLAGLGADTQYFGPGTRLTVL.